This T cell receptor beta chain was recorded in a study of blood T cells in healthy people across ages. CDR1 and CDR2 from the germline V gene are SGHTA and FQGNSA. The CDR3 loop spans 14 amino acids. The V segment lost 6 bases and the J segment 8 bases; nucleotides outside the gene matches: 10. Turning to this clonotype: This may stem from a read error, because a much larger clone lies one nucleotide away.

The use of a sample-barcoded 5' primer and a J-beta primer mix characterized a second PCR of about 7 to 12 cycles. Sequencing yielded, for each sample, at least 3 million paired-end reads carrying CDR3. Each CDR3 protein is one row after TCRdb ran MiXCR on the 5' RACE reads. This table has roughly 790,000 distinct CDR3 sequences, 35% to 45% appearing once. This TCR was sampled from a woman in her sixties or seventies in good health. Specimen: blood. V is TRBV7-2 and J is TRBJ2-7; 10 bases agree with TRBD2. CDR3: CASRSGGADHKQYF. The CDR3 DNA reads TGTGCCAGCAGGAGCGGGGGGGCCGACCACAAGCAGTACTTC.